This T cell receptor beta chain was documented in a study of blood T cell repertoires in COVID-19. About the research overall: Whether acute or convalescent, the COVID-19 samples came from the United States, Italy and Spain. The analysed material was cDNA or gDNA that came from T cells, B-cell-depleted T cells, or PBMCs.

Here immunoSEQ multiplex PCR was the method, and the copy in TCRdb shows in-frame clones only, minus some. The sample includes about 280,000 clones, 90% of them seen just once. The germline CDR1 and CDR2 sequences are MNHEY and SVGAGI. The CDR3 covers 13 residues. V lost 0 bases, J lost 6 bases, and 9 bases lay in between. Recruitment covered 25 or so US areas and drew participants whose ages spanned roughly 18 to 95 years. Sequenced sample: PBMCs or T cells enriched from blood (not recorded which). This TCR derives from a woman under 30 with acute COVID-19. The V call is TRBV6-5, the J call TRBJ2-7; TRBD1 is a possible D gene (6 bases). The CDR3 is CASSYSVRGEQYF. The CDR3 DNA follows: TGTGCCAGCAGTTACTCGGTCAGGGGCGAGCAGTACTTC.